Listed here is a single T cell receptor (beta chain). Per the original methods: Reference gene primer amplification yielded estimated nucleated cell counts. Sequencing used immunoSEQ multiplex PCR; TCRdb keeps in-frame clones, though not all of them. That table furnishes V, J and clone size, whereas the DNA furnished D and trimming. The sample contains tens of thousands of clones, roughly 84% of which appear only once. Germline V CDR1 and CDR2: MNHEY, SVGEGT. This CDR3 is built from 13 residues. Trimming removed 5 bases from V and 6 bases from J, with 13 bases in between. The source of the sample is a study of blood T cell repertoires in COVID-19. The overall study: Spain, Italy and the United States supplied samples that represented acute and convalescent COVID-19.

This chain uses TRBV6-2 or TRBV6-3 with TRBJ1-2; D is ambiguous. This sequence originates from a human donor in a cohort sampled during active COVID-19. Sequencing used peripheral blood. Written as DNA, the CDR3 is TGTGCCAGCAGTCTCGGAGGTGCGGATGGCTACACCTTC. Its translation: CASSLGGADGYTF.